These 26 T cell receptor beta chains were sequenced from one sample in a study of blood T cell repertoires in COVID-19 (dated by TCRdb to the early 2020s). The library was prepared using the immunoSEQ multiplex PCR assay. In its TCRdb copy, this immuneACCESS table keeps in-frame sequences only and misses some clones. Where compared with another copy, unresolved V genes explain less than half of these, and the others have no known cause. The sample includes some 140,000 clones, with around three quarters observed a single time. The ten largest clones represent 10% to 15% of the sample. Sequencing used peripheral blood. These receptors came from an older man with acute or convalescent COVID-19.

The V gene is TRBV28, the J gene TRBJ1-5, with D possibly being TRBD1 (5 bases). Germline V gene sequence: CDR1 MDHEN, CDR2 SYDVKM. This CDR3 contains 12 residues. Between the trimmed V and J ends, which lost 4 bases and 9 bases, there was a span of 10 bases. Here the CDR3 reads CASSSRAWPQHF. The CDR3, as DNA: TGTGCCAGCAGTTCCAGGGCTTGGCCCCAGCATTTT.

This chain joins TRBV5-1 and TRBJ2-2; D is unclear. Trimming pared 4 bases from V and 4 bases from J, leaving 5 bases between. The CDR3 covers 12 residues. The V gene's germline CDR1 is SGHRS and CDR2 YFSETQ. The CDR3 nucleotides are TGCGCCAGCAGCCCGAGCACCGGGGAGCTGTTTTTT. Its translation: CASSPSTGELFF.

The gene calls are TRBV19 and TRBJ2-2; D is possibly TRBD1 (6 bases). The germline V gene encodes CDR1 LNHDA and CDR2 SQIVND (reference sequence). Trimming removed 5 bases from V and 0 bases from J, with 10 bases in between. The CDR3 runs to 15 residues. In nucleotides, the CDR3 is TGTGCCAGTAGTTCACAGGGCCCGAACACCGGGGAGCTGTTTTTT. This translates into CASSSQGPNTGELFF.

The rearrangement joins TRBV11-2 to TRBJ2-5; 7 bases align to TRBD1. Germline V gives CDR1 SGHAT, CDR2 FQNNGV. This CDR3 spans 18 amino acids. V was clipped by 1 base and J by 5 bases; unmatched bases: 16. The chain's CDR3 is CASSLVASLTGIRETQYF. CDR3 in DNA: TGTGCCAGCAGCTTAGTAGCCTCATTGACAGGGATTAGGGAGACCCAGTACTTC.

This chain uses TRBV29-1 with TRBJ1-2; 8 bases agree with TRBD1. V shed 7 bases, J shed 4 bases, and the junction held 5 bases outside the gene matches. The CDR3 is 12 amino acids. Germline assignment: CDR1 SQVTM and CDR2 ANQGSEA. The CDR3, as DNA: TGCAGCGCCCGGACAGGGCTCTATGGCTACACCTTC. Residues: CSARTGLYGYTF.

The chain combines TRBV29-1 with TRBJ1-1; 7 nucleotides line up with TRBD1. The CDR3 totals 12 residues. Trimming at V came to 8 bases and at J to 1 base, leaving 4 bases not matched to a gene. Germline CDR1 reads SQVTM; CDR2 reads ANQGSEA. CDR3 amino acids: CSSGQENTEAFF. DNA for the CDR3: TGCAGCTCCGGACAGGAGAACACTGAAGCTTTCTTT.

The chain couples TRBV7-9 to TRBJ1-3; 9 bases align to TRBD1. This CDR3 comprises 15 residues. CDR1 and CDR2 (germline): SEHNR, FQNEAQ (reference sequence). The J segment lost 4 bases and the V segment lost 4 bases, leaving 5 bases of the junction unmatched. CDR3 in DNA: TGTGCCAGCAGCTCCACAGGGGGCCTAGGAAACACCATATATTTT. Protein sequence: CASSSTGGLGNTIYF.

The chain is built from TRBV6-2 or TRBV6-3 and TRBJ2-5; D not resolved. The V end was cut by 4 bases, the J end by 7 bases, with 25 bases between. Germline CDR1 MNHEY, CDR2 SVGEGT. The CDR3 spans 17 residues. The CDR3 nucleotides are TGTGCCAGCAGTTTCGTGACAACTCGCTGGTCTATTGGGACCCAGTACTTC. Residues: CASSFVTTRWSIGTQYF.

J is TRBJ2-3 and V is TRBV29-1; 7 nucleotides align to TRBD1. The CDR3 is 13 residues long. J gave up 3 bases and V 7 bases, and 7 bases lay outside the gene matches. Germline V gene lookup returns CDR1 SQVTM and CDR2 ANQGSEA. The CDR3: CSAKQGSTDTQYF. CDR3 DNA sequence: TGCAGCGCGAAACAGGGGTCGACAGATACGCAGTATTTT.

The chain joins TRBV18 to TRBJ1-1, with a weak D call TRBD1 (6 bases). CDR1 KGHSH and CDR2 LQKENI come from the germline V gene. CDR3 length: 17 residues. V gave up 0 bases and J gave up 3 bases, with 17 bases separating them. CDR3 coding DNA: TGTGCCAGCTCACCACCCCGTGGGGGGGCGGAGGACACTGAAGCTTTCTTT. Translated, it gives CASSPPRGGAEDTEAFF.

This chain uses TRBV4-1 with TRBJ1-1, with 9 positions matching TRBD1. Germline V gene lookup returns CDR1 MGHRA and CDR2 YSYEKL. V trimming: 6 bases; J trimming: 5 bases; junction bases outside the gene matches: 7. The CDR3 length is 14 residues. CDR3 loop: CASSGQGMGTEAFF. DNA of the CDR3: TGCGCCAGCAGTGGACAGGGGATGGGTACTGAAGCTTTCTTT.

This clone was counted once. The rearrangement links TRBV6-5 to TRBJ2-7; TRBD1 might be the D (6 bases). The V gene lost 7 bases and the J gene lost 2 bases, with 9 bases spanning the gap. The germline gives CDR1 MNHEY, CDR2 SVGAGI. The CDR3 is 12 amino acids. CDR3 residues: CASKPGAYEQYF. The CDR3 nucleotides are TGTGCCAGCAAGCCAGGGGCCTACGAGCAGTACTTC.

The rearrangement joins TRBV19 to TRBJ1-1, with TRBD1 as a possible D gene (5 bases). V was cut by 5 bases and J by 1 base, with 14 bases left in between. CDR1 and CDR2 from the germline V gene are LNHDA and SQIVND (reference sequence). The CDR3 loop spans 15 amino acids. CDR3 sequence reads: CASSPGRGRNTEAFF. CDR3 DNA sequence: TGTGCCAGTAGTCCCGGGAGGGGCAGGAACACTGAAGCTTTCTTT.

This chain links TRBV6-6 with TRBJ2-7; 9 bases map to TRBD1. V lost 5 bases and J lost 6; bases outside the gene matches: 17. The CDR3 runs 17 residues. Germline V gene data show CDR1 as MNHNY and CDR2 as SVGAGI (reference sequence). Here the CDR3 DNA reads TGTGCCAGCAGTCCACCAAAACCGGGACAGGGAGGTTCCGAGCAGTACTTC. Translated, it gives CASSPPKPGQGGSEQYF.

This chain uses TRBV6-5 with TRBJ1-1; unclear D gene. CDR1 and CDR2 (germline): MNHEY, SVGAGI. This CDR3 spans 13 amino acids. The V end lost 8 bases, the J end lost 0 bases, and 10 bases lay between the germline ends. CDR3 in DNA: TGTGCCAGCCACTCGGTCATGAACACTGAAGCTTTCTTT. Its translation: CASHSVMNTEAFF.

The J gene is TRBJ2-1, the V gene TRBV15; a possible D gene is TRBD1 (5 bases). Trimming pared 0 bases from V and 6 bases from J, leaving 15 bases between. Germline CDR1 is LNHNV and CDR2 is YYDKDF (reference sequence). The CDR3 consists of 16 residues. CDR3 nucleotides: TGTGCCACCAGCAGAGATCAGGGCTCCTCCGTCAATGAGCAGTTCTTC. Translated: CATSRDQGSSVNEQFF.

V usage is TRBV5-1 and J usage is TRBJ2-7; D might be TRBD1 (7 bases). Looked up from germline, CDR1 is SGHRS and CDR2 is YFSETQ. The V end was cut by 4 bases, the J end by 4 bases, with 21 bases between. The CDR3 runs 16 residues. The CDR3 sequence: CASSRSGTAGAYEQYF. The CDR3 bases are TGCGCCAGCAGCCGATCAGGGACAGCGGGTGCGTACGAGCAGTACTTC.

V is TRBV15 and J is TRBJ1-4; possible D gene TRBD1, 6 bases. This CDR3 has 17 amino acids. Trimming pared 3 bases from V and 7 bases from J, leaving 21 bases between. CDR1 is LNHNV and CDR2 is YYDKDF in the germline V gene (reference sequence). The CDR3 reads CATSSGNPGEGGEKLFF. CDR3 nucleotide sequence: TGTGCCACCAGCAGTGGCAACCCCGGGGAGGGGGGTGAAAAACTGTTTTTT. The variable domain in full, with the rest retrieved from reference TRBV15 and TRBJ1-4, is DAMVIQNPRYQVTQFGKPVTLSCSQTLNHNVMYWYQQKSSQAPKLLFHYYDKDFNNEADTPDNFQSRRPNTSFCFLDIRSPGLGDTAMYLCATSSGNPGEGGEKLFFGSGTQLSVL.

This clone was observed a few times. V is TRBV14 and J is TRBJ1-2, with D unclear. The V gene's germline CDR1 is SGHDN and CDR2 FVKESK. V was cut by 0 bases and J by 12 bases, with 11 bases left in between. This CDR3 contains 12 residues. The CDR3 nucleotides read TGTGCCAGCAGCCAAGATGGCGGGTGGAACACCTTC. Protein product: CASSQDGGWNTF.

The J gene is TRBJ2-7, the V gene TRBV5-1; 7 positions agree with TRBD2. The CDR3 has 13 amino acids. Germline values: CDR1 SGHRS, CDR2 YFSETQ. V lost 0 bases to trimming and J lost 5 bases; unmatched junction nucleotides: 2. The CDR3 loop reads CASSLGAGDEQYF. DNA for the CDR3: TGCGCCAGCAGCTTGGGTGCGGGGGACGAGCAGTACTTC.

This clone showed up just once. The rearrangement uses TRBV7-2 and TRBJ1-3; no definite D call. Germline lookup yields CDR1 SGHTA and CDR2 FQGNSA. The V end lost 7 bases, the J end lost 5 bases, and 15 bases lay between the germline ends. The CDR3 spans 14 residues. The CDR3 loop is CASIASPGRNTIYF. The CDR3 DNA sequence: TGTGCCAGCATCGCTTCCCCCGGGAGAAACACCATATATTTT.

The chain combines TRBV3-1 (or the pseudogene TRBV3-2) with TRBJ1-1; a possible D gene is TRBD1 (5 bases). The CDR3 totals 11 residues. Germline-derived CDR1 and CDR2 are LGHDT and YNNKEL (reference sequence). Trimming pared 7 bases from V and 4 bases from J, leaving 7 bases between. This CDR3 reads CASKGPTEAFF. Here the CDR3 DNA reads TGTGCCAGCAAGGGGCCCACTGAAGCTTTCTTT.

The CDR3 DNA is TGCAGCGTTGTGGAGACAGGTTCCTTTAGCACAGATACGCAGTATTTT. It encodes CSVVETGSFSTDTQYF. This chain links TRBV29-1 with TRBJ2-3, with TRBD1 as a possible D gene (6 bases). The CDR3 runs 16 residues. Germline-derived CDR1 and CDR2 are SQVTM and ANQGSEA. The V gene lost 4 bases and the J gene lost 0 bases, with 17 bases spanning the gap.

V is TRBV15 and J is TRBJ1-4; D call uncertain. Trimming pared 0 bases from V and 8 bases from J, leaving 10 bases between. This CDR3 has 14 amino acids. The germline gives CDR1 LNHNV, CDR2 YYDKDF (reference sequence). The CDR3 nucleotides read TGTGCCACCAGCAGAGATCTCAGTTCCGAAAAACTGTTTTTT. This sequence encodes CATSRDLSSEKLFF.

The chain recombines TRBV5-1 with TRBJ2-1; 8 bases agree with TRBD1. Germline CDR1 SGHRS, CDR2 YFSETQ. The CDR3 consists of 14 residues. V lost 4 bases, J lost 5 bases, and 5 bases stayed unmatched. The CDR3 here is CASSTQGANNEQFF. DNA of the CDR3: TGCGCCAGCAGCACCCAGGGGGCGAACAATGAGCAGTTCTTC.

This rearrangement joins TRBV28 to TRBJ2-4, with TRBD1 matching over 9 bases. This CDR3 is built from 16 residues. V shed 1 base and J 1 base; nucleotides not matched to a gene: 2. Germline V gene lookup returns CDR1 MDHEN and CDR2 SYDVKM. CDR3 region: CASSLLGTGAKNIQYF. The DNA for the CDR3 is TGTGCCAGCAGTTTATTAGGGACAGGGGCCAAAAACATTCAGTACTTC.